This T cell receptor beta chain was observed in a study of metastatic and nonmetastatic thyroid tumors. Study information: Repertoires were compared across blood and tumor or nodule tissue from malignant and benign thyroid patients. Study results and limitations: Compared with benign nodules, malignant thyroid tumors were reported to have significantly higher TCR beta diversity in both blood and tumor.

Original handling: The study took CDR3 differences across clinicopathological groups and made a distant-metastasis classifier for papillary thyroid cancer from them. TCRdb used MiXCR to call clones anew from the PCR reads. What appears here as the V and J calls and clone size reflects TCRdb's work, not the paper's. This table has approximately 79,000 clones, approximately 9% appearing once. This clone was picked up many times. The antigen remains undetermined. V was shortened by 4 bases and J by 3 bases, with 7 bases between the two germline ends. The CDR3 runs to 13 residues. The germline gives CDR1 SGHRS, CDR2 YFSETQ. Each patient went into thyroid surgery without having received any treatment.

This clonotype originated in a female donor with papillary thyroid cancer or a benign thyroid nodule (not recorded which). Some clones in this sample may be carry-over from other donors' samples. The rearrangement uses TRBV5-1 and TRBJ2-2; the D gene is possibly TRBD1 (5 bases). Sequencing was carried out using blood. This CDR3 is CASSPRDTGELFF. In DNA, the CDR3 is TGCGCCAGCAGCCCCAGGGACACCGGGGAGCTGTTTTTT.